A few counts support the clone carrying this TCR beta chain. This entry belongs to a study of metastatic and nonmetastatic thyroid tumors. Whole-study context: Where malignant and benign thyroid patients were concerned, repertoires were compared across blood and tumor or nodule tissue.

Thyroid surgery was performed in patients who had received no treatment beforehand. TCRdb re-called the PCR reads through MiXCR. Among about 15,000 clones listed, 3.5% to 4.5% were seen once. V was clipped by 6 bases and J by 5 bases, with 16 bases between them. Germline-derived CDR1 and CDR2 are MNHNS and SASEGT. This CDR3 has 14 residues. The genes are TRBV6-1 and TRBJ2-5; D unclear. The sequenced sample was tumor tissue. This receptor was identified in a female donor with papillary thyroid cancer or a benign thyroid nodule (not recorded which). Some clones in this sample may be carry-over from other donors' samples. The CDR3 nucleotides read TGTGCCAGCAGCCAGGATCCCGGCGTCGAGACCCAGTACTTC. This sequence encodes CASSQDPGVETQYF.